Described below is a single T cell receptor (beta chain) sequence and its context. Unique molecular identifiers were present on cDNA, and template switching added a universal primer site. TCRdb re-called the 5' RACE reads with MiXCR, one entry per CDR3 protein. The sample has some 1,700,000 distinct CDR3 sequences, less than 40% seen once. The sample belongs to a study of identical twins. Germline V gene lookup returns CDR1 KGHSH and CDR2 LQKENI. There are 18 residues in the CDR3. J was trimmed by 2 bases and V by 2 bases; bases with no gene match: 12. The clonotype comes from a newborn girl in good health. Sequences were obtained from cord blood. The rearrangement links TRBV18 to TRBJ2-5; 9 bases map to TRBD2. The CDR3 DNA sequence: TGTGCCAGCTCACCATACATCCTTAGCGGGAGTTTACAAGAGACCCAGTACTTC. Amino acids: CASSPYILSGSLQETQYF.